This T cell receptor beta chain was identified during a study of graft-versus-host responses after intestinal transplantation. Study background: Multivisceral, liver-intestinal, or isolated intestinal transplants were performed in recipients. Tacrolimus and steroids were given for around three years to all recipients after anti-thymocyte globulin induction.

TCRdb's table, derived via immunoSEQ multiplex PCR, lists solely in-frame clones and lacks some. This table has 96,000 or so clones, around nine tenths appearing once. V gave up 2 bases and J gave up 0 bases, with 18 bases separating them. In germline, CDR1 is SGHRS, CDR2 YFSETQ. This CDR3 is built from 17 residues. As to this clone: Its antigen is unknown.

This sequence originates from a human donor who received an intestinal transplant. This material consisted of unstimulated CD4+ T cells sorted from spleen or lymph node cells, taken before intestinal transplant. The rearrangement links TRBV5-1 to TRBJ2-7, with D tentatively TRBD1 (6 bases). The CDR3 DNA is TGCGCCAGCAGCTTTTCCATTGACAGGTCCACCTCCTACGAGCAGTACTTC. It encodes CASSFSIDRSTSYEQYF. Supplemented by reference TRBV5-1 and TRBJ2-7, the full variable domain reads KAGVTQTPRYLIKTRGQQVTLSCSPISGHRSVSWYQQTPGQGLQFLFEYFSETQRNKGNFPGRFSGRQFSNSRSEMNVSTLELGDSALYLCASSFSIDRSTSYEQYFGPGTRLTVT.